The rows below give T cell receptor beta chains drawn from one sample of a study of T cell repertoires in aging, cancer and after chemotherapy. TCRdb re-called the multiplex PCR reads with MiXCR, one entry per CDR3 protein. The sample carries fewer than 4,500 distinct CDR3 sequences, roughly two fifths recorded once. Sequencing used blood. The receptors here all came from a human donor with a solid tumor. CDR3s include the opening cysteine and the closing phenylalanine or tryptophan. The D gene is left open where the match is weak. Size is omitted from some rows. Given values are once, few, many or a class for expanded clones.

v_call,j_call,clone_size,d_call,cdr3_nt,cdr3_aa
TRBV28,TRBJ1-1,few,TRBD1,TGTGCCAGCAGATTAGACAGGGGGCTGTGGGCTTTCTTT,CASRLDRGLWAFF
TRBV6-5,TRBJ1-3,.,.,TGTGCCAGCAGCACTGCGTATACCAGCGGGGACACCATATATTTT,CASSTAYTSGDTIYF
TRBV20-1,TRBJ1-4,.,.,TGCAGTGCTAGAGAACCATTGCTGACTAATGAAAAACTGTTTTTT,CSAREPLLTNEKLFF
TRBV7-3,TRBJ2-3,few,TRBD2,TGTGCCAGCAGCCCAGGACTAGCGGGGGGGCGAAGCACAGATACGCAGTATTTT,CASSPGLAGGRSTDTQYF
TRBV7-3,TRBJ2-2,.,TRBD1,TGTGCCAGCAGCTCGCCGGGACAGGGAACCGGGGAGCTGTTTTTT,CASSSPGQGTGELFF
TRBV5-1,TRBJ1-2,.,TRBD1,TGCGCCAGCAGCATACAGGGGGAGAGGTTTGGCTACACCTTC,CASSIQGERFGYTF
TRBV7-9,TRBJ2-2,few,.,TGTGCCAGCAGCTTAGGAGGGACCCTGAGGACCGGGGAGCTGTTTTTT,CASSLGGTLRTGELFF
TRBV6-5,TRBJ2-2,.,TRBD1,TGTGCCAGCAGTTACTTGACAGGGGGCGCGAACACCGGGGAGCTGTTTTTT,CASSYLTGGANTGELFF
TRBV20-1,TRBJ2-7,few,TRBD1,TGCAGTGCGACTGGACAGGGCTACGAGCAGTACTTC,CSATGQGYEQYF
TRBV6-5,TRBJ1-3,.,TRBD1,TGTGCCAGCAGAACAGGGGCGAAGGCAAACACCATATATTTT,CASRTGAKANTIYF
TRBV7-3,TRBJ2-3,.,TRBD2,TGTGCCAGCAGCGGAGGACTAGCGGGGGGCACAGATACGCAGTATTTT,CASSGGLAGGTDTQYF
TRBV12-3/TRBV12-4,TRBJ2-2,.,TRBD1,TGTGCCAGCAGCCCCGGGACAGGGAGTACCGGGGAGCTGTTTTTT,CASSPGTGSTGELFF
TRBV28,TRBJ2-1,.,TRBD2,TGTGCCAGCAGTTTATGGGGACTAGCGGCCTACAATGAGCAGTTCTTC,CASSLWGLAAYNEQFF
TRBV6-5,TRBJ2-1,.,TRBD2,TGTGCCAGCAGTTACCATGGGACTAGCGGTAATGAGCAGTTCTTC,CASSYHGTSGNEQFF
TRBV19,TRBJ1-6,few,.,TGTGCCAGTAGTACAGGGACTTCTTCACCCCTCCACTTT,CASSTGTSSPLHF
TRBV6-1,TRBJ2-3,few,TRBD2,TGTGCCAGCAGTCGTTCGTGGACTAGCGGCACAGATACGCAGTATTTT,CASSRSWTSGTDTQYF
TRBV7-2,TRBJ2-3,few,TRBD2,TGTGCCAGCAGCACAGAGAGGACTAGCGGAACAGATACGCAGTATTTT,CASSTERTSGTDTQYF
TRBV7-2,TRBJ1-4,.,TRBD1,TGTGCCAGCAGCTTAGGACCGACAGGGTGGGAAAAACTGTTTTTT,CASSLGPTGWEKLFF
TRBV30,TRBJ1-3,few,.,TGTGCCTGGGCTCCTGGAGTGTACCTTTCCATAAGGCGCCGCTCTGGAAACACCATATATTTT,CAWAPGVYLSIRRRSGNTIYF
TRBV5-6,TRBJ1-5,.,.,TGTGCCAGCAGCCAACAGGGCCTAAGCAATCAGCCCCAGCATTTT,CASSQQGLSNQPQHF
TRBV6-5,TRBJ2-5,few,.,TGTGCCAGCAGTCCCCGCGGGGAGACCCAGTACTTC,CASSPRGETQYF
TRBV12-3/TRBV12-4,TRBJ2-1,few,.,TGTGCCAGCAGTTTAGTCTGGGGCCTGAGCTCCTACAATGAGCAGTTCTTC,CASSLVWGLSSYNEQFF
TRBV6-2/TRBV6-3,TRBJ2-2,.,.,TGTGCCAGCTCCGGCGGGACGGCCGTGAACACCGGGGAGCTGTTTTTT,CASSGGTAVNTGELFF
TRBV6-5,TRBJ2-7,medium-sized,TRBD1,TGTGCCAGCAGGACTACAGGGGGCTCCTACGAGCAGTACTTC,CASRTTGGSYEQYF
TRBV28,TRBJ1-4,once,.,TGTGCCAGCAGTTTAGGGGTGTCCGCAACTAATGAAAAACTGTTTTTT,CASSLGVSATNEKLFF
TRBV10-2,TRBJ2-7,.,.,TGCGCCAGCAGGCAAGGTGGGCCTTCCTACGAGCAGTACTTC,CASRQGGPSYEQYF
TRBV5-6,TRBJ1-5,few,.,TGTGCCAGCAGCTCCCGGACGGGGGGACATCAGCCCCAGCATTTT,CASSSRTGGHQPQHF
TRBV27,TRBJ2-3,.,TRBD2,TGTGCCAGCAGCTACACTTGGGCGGGAGGGCCGTCTAGCACAGATACGCAGTATTTT,CASSYTWAGGPSSTDTQYF
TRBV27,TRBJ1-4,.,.,TGTGCCAGCAGTTTATCTGCAGGGAATGAAAAACTGTTTTTT,CASSLSAGNEKLFF
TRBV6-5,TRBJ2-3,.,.,TGTGCCAGCAGTTACGCGCAGGACGCGCGCGATACGCAGTATTTT,CASSYAQDARDTQYF
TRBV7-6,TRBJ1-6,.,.,TGTGCCAGCAGCCTATGGCGGGGCTCACTGCTGACTTCACCCCTCCACTTT,CASSLWRGSLLTSPLHF
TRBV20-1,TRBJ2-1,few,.,TGCAGTGCTAGTAAAGGGGTCGACGAGCAGTTCTTC,CSASKGVDEQFF